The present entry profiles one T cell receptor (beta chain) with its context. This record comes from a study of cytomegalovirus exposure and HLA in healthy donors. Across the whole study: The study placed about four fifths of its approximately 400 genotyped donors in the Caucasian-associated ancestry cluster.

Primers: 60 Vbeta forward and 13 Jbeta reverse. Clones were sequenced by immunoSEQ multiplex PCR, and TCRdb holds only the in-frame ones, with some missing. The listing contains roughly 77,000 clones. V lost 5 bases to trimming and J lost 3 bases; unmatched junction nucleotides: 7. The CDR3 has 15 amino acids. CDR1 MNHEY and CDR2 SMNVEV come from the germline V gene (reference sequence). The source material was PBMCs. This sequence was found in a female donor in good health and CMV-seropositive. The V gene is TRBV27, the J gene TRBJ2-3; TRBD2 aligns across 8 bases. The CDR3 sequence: CASSPVGLDTDTQYF. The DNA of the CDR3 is TGTGCCAGCAGTCCCGTGGGACTAGATACAGATACGCAGTATTTT.